A selection of T cell receptor beta chains follows, all from one sample in a study of OX40 agonist ivuxolimab in advanced cancers. Method: immunoSEQ multiplex PCR; TCRdb's copy keeps in-frame clones and lacks some. This sample has fewer than 30,000 clones, with 75% to 90% found just once. Here the sequenced sample was CD4+ or CD8+ T cells sorted from blood, taken in a trial of the OX40 agonist ivuxolimab. These receptors were taken from an adult with an advanced solid tumor such as melanoma, head and neck, liver or kidney cancer. The CDR3 runs from the conserved cysteine through the conserved F or W. D genes are given only for firm matches. Size values are once, few and many counts, or a class for expanded clones, and some rows have none.

d_call	v_call	j_call	clone_size	cdr3_aa	cdr3_nt
-	TRBV7-9	TRBJ1-3	-	CASSGSSSAGNTIYF	TGTGCCAGCAGCGGATCGTCCTCTGCTGGAAACACCATATATTTT
-	TRBV9	TRBJ2-2	once	CASSVETDVYTGELFF	TGTGCCAGCAGCGTAGAAACAGACGTGTACACCGGGGAGCTGTTTTTT
-	TRBV30	TRBJ2-1	-	CAWSGGINEQFF	TGTGCCTGGAGTGGTGGGATCAATGAGCAGTTCTTC
-	TRBV21-1	TRBJ2-2	-	CASSKSARTSAANTGELFF	TGTGCCAGCAGCAAAAGCGCCCGTACTAGTGCCGCGAACACCGGGGAGCTGTTTTTT
-	TRBV19	TRBJ1-4	-	CASQGGRDEKLFF	TGTGCCAGCCAAGGGGGACGCGATGAAAAACTGTTTTTT
-	TRBV29-1	TRBJ1-2	-	CSEGGYTF	TGCAGCGAGGGAGGCTACACCTTC
TRBD2	TRBV28	TRBJ2-1	-	CASSLLDGGDEQFF	TGTGCCAGCAGTTTACTAGATGGGGGGGATGAGCAGTTCTTC
TRBD2	TRBV27	TRBJ2-5	-	CASSSTLAGEETQYF	TGTGCCAGCAGTTCCACTCTAGCGGGGGAAGAGACCCAGTACTTC
-	TRBV7-6	TRBJ2-5	-	CARYQGGQETQYF	TGTGCCAGGTATCAGGGGGGGCAAGAGACCCAGTACTTC
-	TRBV28	TRBJ2-1	once	CASSFPSTSNPYNEQFF	TGTGCCAGCAGTTTTCCCTCGACTAGTAACCCCTACAATGAGCAGTTCTTC
-	TRBV6-5	TRBJ1-2	-	CASSYSPAGNYGYTF	TGTGCCAGCAGTTACTCCCCGGCAGGCAACTATGGCTACACCTTC
-	TRBV2	TRBJ2-1	few	CASSEGLRDYNEQFF	TGTGCCAGCAGCGAGGGGTTGAGAGACTACAATGAGCAGTTCTTC
TRBD1	TRBV30	TRBJ2-5	-	CAWSGDRETQYF	TGTGCCTGGAGCGGGGACAGAGAGACCCAGTACTTC
-	TRBV27	TRBJ2-7	-	CASSFVRDGDYEQYF	TGTGCCAGCAGTTTTGTACGGGACGGAGACTACGAGCAGTACTTC
TRBD2	TRBV6-1	TRBJ2-7	once	CASSLAGTSGYEQYF	TGTGCCAGCAGTTTGGCCGGGACTAGCGGATACGAGCAGTACTTC
TRBD1	TRBV4-2	TRBJ2-2	many	CASSLTGGTGELFF	TGTGCCAGCAGCCTGACAGGGGGCACCGGGGAGCTGTTTTTT
TRBD2	TRBV2	TRBJ2-1	-	CASSRASGYSYNEQFF	TGTGCCAGCAGTAGGGCTAGCGGATACTCCTACAATGAGCAGTTCTTC
TRBD1	TRBV30	TRBJ1-5	-	CAWSPGQGGQPQHF	TGTGCCTGGAGCCCGGGGCAGGGGGGTCAGCCCCAGCATTTT
-	TRBV9	TRBJ2-1	-	CASSVAGGAWNEQFF	TGTGCCAGCAGCGTAGCGGGGGGCGCTTGGAATGAGCAGTTCTTC
-	TRBV7-3	TRBJ1-5	-	CASTNTGSAGDSNQPQHF	TGTGCCAGCACCAACACGGGGTCGGCAGGGGATAGCAATCAGCCCCAGCATTTT
TRBD2	TRBV28	TRBJ2-3	-	CASSRGLGAVKDTQYF	TGTGCCAGCAGTCGAGGACTAGGCGCAGTGAAAGATACGCAGTATTTT
-	TRBV7-8	TRBJ1-2	-	CASSLAHMGGYSDYGYTF	TGTGCCAGCAGCTTAGCGCATATGGGGGGTTATTCGGACTATGGCTACACCTTC
TRBD2	TRBV27	TRBJ2-1	-	CASSPLRGGLNSYNEQFF	TGTGCCAGCAGTCCACTCCGGGGGGGCTTGAACTCCTACAATGAGCAGTTCTTC
-	TRBV5-5	TRBJ2-7	-	CASSSDISYEQYF	TGTGCCAGCAGCTCGGATATATCCTACGAGCAGTACTTC
TRBD2	TRBV28	TRBJ2-1	-	CASSPTFGLVSEQFF	TGTGCCAGCAGTCCGACCTTCGGACTAGTTAGCGAGCAGTTCTTC
-	TRBV27	TRBJ2-2	-	CASSYNTGELFF	TGTGCCAGCAGCTATAACACCGGGGAGCTGTTTTTT
TRBD1	TRBV13	TRBJ2-3	few	CASSHRDSSSTDTQYF	TGTGCCAGCAGCCACCGGGACAGTTCTAGCACAGATACGCAGTATTTT
TRBD1	TRBV6-5	TRBJ2-7	-	CASSSGTGVYEQYF	TGTGCCAGCAGTTCCGGGACAGGGGTCTACGAGCAGTACTTC
-	TRBV5-6	TRBJ2-1	-	CASSLYVYEQFF	TGTGCCAGCAGCTTGTACGTCTATGAGCAGTTCTTC
-	TRBV12-5	TRBJ2-4	-	CASVRLASKNIQYF	TGTGCTAGTGTTCGACTGGCCTCCAAAAACATTCAGTACTTC
-	TRBV27	TRBJ2-1	-	CASRETITSVYDEQFF	TGTGCCAGCAGGGAGACTATCACTAGTGTTTATGATGAGCAGTTCTTC
TRBD1	TRBV6-5	TRBJ2-2	-	CASSEQGDTGELFF	TGTGCCAGCAGTGAACAGGGGGACACCGGGGAGCTGTTTTTT
-	TRBV4-3	TRBJ1-5	few	CASSPEVQGGGYQPQHF	TGCGCCAGCAGCCCGGAAGTGCAGGGCGGAGGATATCAGCCCCAGCATTTT
TRBD1	TRBV5-1	TRBJ2-2	-	CASRTGSSTGELFF	TGCGCCAGCAGGACAGGGTCGAGCACCGGGGAGCTGTTTTTT
-	TRBV6-5	TRBJ1-4	-	CASSPTGGVDEKLFF	TGTGCCAGCAGTCCCACCGGGGGAGTTGATGAAAAACTGTTTTTT
-	TRBV27	TRBJ1-5	-	CASSLSTYSNQPQHF	TGTGCCAGCAGTTTATCGACCTATAGCAATCAGCCCCAGCATTTT
-	TRBV28	TRBJ2-3	-	CASSSVADPKDTQYF	TGTGCCAGCAGTTCCGTTGCGGACCCCAAAGATACGCAGTATTTT
-	TRBV6-1	TRBJ1-1	-	CASSFRGAGTEAFF	TGTGCCAGCAGTTTCAGGGGCGCGGGTACTGAAGCTTTCTTT
-	TRBV7-9	TRBJ2-1	-	CASSLGRGLGNEQFF	TGTGCCAGCAGCTTAGGAAGGGGCCTGGGGAATGAGCAGTTCTTC
TRBD1	TRBV27	TRBJ1-1	-	CASRLTGSNTEAFF	TGTGCCAGCAGATTGACAGGGTCCAACACTGAAGCTTTCTTT
-	TRBV4-1	TRBJ1-5	-	CASSQLGENQPQHF	TGCGCCAGCAGCCAACTGGGGGAGAATCAGCCCCAGCATTTT
-	TRBV13	TRBJ2-1	-	CASSLGYSDSSYNEQFF	TGTGCCAGCAGCTTAGGGTATTCCGACTCCTCCTACAATGAGCAGTTCTTC
-	TRBV30	TRBJ2-1	once	CAWAPGATNEQFF	TGTGCCTGGGCGCCGGGGGCTACAAATGAGCAGTTCTTC
TRBD2	TRBV7-8	TRBJ2-2	few	CASSAPSGVNTGELFF	TGTGCCAGCAGCGCGCCCAGCGGGGTAAACACCGGGGAGCTGTTTTTT